Following are 26 T cell receptor beta chains from one sample sequenced in a study of T cells in Graves' hyperthyroidism and ophthalmopathy. Amplification targeted TCR beta CDR3 regions from RNA transcripts. A set of HTBI primers served as the primers for a first-round RT-PCR of the TCR CDR3. MiXCR was run by TCRdb on the multiplex PCR reads, yielding one entry per CDR3 protein. The sample carries a few hundred thousand distinct CDR3 sequences, 13% to 15% recorded once. Material: blood. Receptor source: an older woman with Graves' ophthalmopathy.

This clonotype was recorded at least ten times. The V gene is TRBV20-1, the J gene TRBJ1-4; D call uncertain. This CDR3 has 11 amino acids. Trimming left V 5 bases short and J 8 bases short, with 9 bases between. Germline CDR1 is DFQATT and CDR2 is SNEGSKA (reference sequence). The chain's CDR3 is CSAAAAEKLFF. CDR3 nucleotides: TGCAGTGCTGCGGCGGCAGAAAAACTGTTTTTT.

There are many counts of this clonotype. The J gene is TRBJ2-7, the V gene TRBV18, with a possible D match to TRBD1 (6 bases). With 3 bases removed from V and 5 bases from J, the gap between germline ends came to 11 bases. This CDR3 is 13 amino acids long. CDR1 KGHSH and CDR2 LQKENI come from the germline V gene. The CDR3 loop is CASSPQQGHEQYF. The CDR3 nucleotides read TGTGCCAGCTCACCGCAACAGGGACACGAGCAGTACTTC.

The chain recombines TRBV2 with TRBJ2-2; a possible D gene is TRBD2 (6 bases). Deletions cut 6 bases from V and 1 base from J, with 15 bases between. This CDR3 has 16 amino acids. Per the germline V gene, CDR1 is SNHLY and CDR2 is FYNNEI. The CDR3 region is CASSVGREGNTGELFF. The CDR3 DNA is TGTGCCAGCAGCGTCGGGCGGGAAGGGAACACCGGGGAGCTGTTTTTT.

This clonotype appeared many times. The CDR3, as DNA: TGTGCCAGCAGTTCTTCTCGGGGCTACAATGAGCAGTTCTTC. The encoded protein is CASSSSRGYNEQFF. This rearrangement joins TRBV28 to TRBJ2-1; D perhaps matches TRBD2 (5 bases). The germline CDR1 and CDR2 sequences are MDHEN and SYDVKM. This CDR3 has 14 residues. With 4 bases removed from V and 3 bases from J, the gap between germline ends came to 10 bases.

This clonotype was seen many times. V and J are TRBV6-1 and TRBJ2-3, with 8 positions matching TRBD2. V shed 5 bases and J 3 bases; nucleotides not matched to a gene: 10. Germline V gene data show CDR1 as MNHNS and CDR2 as SASEGT. The CDR3 consists of 16 residues. CDR3 DNA: TGTGCCAGCAGTTACGACCCGGGACTAGGGACAGATACGCAGTATTTT. It translates to CASSYDPGLGTDTQYF.

This clonotype was observed at least ten times. This chain uses TRBV7-6 with TRBJ2-1, with 7 bases that match TRBD2. The CDR3 has 16 amino acids. V lost 5 bases, J lost 8 bases, and 15 bases stayed unmatched. The germline V gene has CDR1 SGHVS and CDR2 FNYEAQ. The CDR3 here is CASSARASGGEDEQFF. CDR3 nucleotides: TGTGCCAGCAGCGCGCGGGCTAGCGGAGGGGAGGATGAGCAGTTCTTC.

The J gene is TRBJ1-5, the V gene TRBV19; no definite D call. This CDR3 has 14 residues. V dropped 1 base and J dropped 2 bases, with 6 bases sitting between them. Germline loops: CDR1 LNHDA, CDR2 SQIVND (reference sequence). Written as DNA, the CDR3 is TGTGCCAGTAGTATAGTGGACCGCAATCAGCCCCAGCATTTT. Amino acids: CASSIVDRNQPQHF.

This clonotype has more than one count but fewer than ten. The rearrangement joins TRBV7-9 to TRBJ2-3; 9 nucleotides line up with TRBD2. The V and J ends lost 0 bases and 4 bases, in that order; junction bases with no gene match: 8. CDR1 is SEHNR, CDR2 FQNEAQ, per germline (reference sequence). There are 17 residues in the CDR3. The CDR3 DNA reads TGTGCCAGCAGCTTAGCCCCGGCGGGGGGGAAGGCAGATACGCAGTATTTT. As protein: CASSLAPAGGKADTQYF.

The genes are TRBV12-3 or TRBV12-4 and TRBJ1-3; TRBD1 is a possible D gene (6 bases). The length of the CDR3 is 15 residues. V lost 10 bases, J lost 0 bases, and 16 bases lay in between. The CDR3 nucleotides read TGTGCCACACTTCCGGGACAAAACTCTGGAAACACCATATATTTT. Translating it yields CATLPGQNSGNTIYF.

The table lists this clonotype with many counts. The rearrangement uses TRBV20-1 and TRBJ2-5, with D maybe TRBD1 (6 bases). The CDR3 consists of 13 residues. Trimming removed 3 bases at V and 5 bases at J, with 13 bases between. The germline V gene has CDR1 DFQATT and CDR2 SNEGSKA (reference sequence). The CDR3, as DNA: TGCAGTGCTAGTGGACAGTCCGGGGAGACCCAGTACTTC. This codes for CSASGQSGETQYF.

V gene TRBV9 combines with J gene TRBJ2-7; weak D call: TRBD1 (5 bases). The ends were cut back, 0 bases at V and 0 bases at J, with 13 bases in the middle. Germline CDR1 SGDLS, CDR2 YYNGEE. The CDR3 consists of 16 residues. CDR3 amino acids: CASSVGQGVNSYEQYF. The DNA of the CDR3 is TGTGCCAGCAGCGTAGGTCAAGGGGTCAACTCCTACGAGCAGTACTTC.

This clonotype was found many times. The rearrangement uses TRBV2 and TRBJ2-2; D is perhaps TRBD2 (6 bases). Germline lookup yields CDR1 SNHLY and CDR2 FYNNEI. Trimming shortened V by 2 bases and J by 4 bases, and 14 bases separated the two germline ends. The CDR3 is 16 amino acids. The CDR3 region is CASSERRLATTGELFF. CDR3 DNA: TGTGCCAGCAGTGAAAGGAGGCTAGCGACCACCGGGGAGCTGTTTTTT.

This clonotype was detected many times. The chain carries TRBV28 and TRBJ2-2, with TRBD2 matching over 7 bases. The germline CDR1 and CDR2 sequences are MDHEN and SYDVKM. The CDR3 is 15 amino acids. V lost 1 base, J lost 6 bases, and 5 bases stayed unmatched. CDR3 sequence: CASSLYGRSAGELFF. The CDR3 bases are TGTGCCAGCAGTTTATACGGGAGGTCGGCCGGGGAGCTGTTTTTT.

This clonotype was picked up many times. V usage is TRBV7-9 and J usage is TRBJ2-7; a weak D match, TRBD2 (5 bases). The germline V gene has CDR1 SEHNR and CDR2 FQNEAQ (reference sequence). The CDR3 sequence is 11 residues long. V dropped 6 bases and J dropped 7 bases, with 10 bases sitting between them. The CDR3 sequence is CASSSRGEQYF. In DNA form, the CDR3 reads TGTGCCAGCAGTTCTCGGGGAGAGCAGTACTTC.

In its sample, this clonotype was seen once. This may come from a read error, since a much larger clone is one base off. The chain employs TRBV6-1 and TRBJ2-7, with D hard to call. The germline V gene has CDR1 MNHNS and CDR2 SASEGT. There are 11 residues in the CDR3. The CDR3 sequence: CASRNVYGQYF. The CDR3 DNA sequence: TGTGCCAGCAGAAACGTCTACGGGCAGTACTTC.

This clonotype was counted many times. CDR3 coding DNA: TGTGCCAGCAGTGGACCCGGAAACTATGGCTACACCTTC. Translated, it gives CASSGPGNYGYTF. V usage is TRBV2 and J usage is TRBJ1-2, with D hard to call. V was pared by 4 bases and J by 2 bases, with 8 bases between. The CDR3 runs 13 residues. The V gene's germline CDR1 is SNHLY and CDR2 FYNNEI.

This clonotype was observed at least ten times. The J gene is TRBJ2-7, the V gene TRBV7-2; TRBD1 is a possible D gene (6 bases). Germline V CDR1 and CDR2: SGHTA, FQGNSA. The CDR3 runs 17 residues. The ends were cut back, 2 bases at V and 6 bases at J, with 23 bases in the middle. The CDR3 loop reads CASSLRRIEGKGGEQYF. CDR3 in DNA: TGTGCCAGCAGCTTAAGACGTATCGAGGGGAAAGGGGGCGAGCAGTACTTC.

The sample holds many counts of this clonotype. The genes are TRBV29-1 and TRBJ2-7; D ambiguous. This CDR3 has 12 amino acids. The V gene lost 1 base and the J gene lost 0 bases, with 4 bases spanning the gap. Germline-derived CDR1 and CDR2 are SQVTM and ANQGSEA. The CDR3 loop reads CSVEVGSYEQYF. Written as DNA, the CDR3 is TGCAGCGTTGAAGTAGGCTCCTACGAGCAGTACTTC.

This clonotype has only a few counts. The chain employs TRBV5-1 and TRBJ2-1; 9 bases are shared with TRBD2. With 6 bases clipped from V and 8 bases from J, the junction kept 12 bases outside the gene matches. The germline CDR1 and CDR2 sequences are SGHRS and YFSETQ. The CDR3 runs to 15 residues. CDR3 loop: CASTLRASGTDEQFF. CDR3 DNA: TGCGCCAGCACGCTTCGGGCTAGCGGGACCGATGAGCAGTTCTTC.

Many counts were recorded for this clonotype. The gene calls are TRBV28 and TRBJ1-4; a possible D gene is TRBD1 (5 bases). The ends were cut back, 9 bases at V and 6 bases at J, with 14 bases in the middle. The germline CDR1 and CDR2 sequences are MDHEN and SYDVKM. This CDR3 has 13 residues. CDR3 bases: TGTGCCAGTGTAGGGGCGGTTGATGAAAAACTGTTTTTT. It codes for CASVGAVDEKLFF.

This clonotype was seen many times. The chain recombines TRBV6-1 with TRBJ2-5, with a tentative D call TRBD2 (6 bases). The germline CDR1 and CDR2 sequences are MNHNS and SASEGT. The CDR3 contains 13 residues. The V end lost 6 bases, the J end lost 2 bases, and 10 bases lay between the germline ends. In DNA, the CDR3 is TGTGCCAGCAGCCATAGCGGACAAGAGACCCAGTACTTC. Protein: CASSHSGQETQYF.

This clonotype has ten or more counts. Compared with germline, one end of the junction differs, possibly owing to a read error. This chain connects TRBV12-5 to TRBJ1-1; TRBD1 matches at 9 bases. This CDR3 region has 16 residues. Germline V gene lookup returns CDR1 LGHNT and CDR2 FRNRAP. CDR3 coding DNA: TGTACTAGTGGTTTGGACAGGGGCGGCGGGAACACTGAAGCTTTCTTT. Amino acids: CTSGLDRGGGNTEAFF.

This clonotype was found many times. V is TRBV29-1 and J is TRBJ2-1; D gene uncertain. V lost 1 base, J lost 0 bases, and 7 bases lay in between. Germline V lookup: CDR1 SQVTM, CDR2 ANQGSEA. This CDR3 has 14 residues. CDR3: CSVEGPSSYNEQFF. The CDR3 coding sequence is TGCAGCGTTGAAGGGCCAAGCTCCTACAATGAGCAGTTCTTC.

This clonotype was observed a few times. The genes are TRBV5-1 and TRBJ2-6, with 9 bases aligning to TRBD1. This CDR3 has 16 residues. Germline values: CDR1 SGHRS, CDR2 YFSETQ. V lost 2 bases, J lost 2 bases, and 2 bases stayed unmatched. CDR3 amino acids: CASSFTGGAGANVLTF. The DNA of the CDR3 is TGCGCCAGCAGCTTTACAGGGGGCGCTGGGGCCAACGTCCTGACTTTC.

This clonotype was found many times. The chain has TRBV10-2 and TRBJ2-5; TRBD2 aligns across 11 bases. V shed 7 bases, J shed 5 bases, and the junction held 6 bases outside the gene matches. This CDR3 is 14 amino acids long. CDR1 is WSHSY, CDR2 SAAADI, per germline. In DNA form, the CDR3 reads TGCGCCAGCAACCTAGCGGGAGGATATGAGACCCAGTACTTC. This encodes CASNLAGGYETQYF.

The chain links TRBV9 to TRBJ1-5; no clear D gene. With 3 bases removed from V and 0 bases from J, the gap between germline ends came to 7 bases. CDR3 size: 14 residues. From germline, CDR1 is SGDLS and CDR2 YYNGEE. CDR3 sequence reads: CASSAYYSNQPQHF. Written as DNA, the CDR3 is TGTGCCAGCAGCGCTTATTATAGCAATCAGCCCCAGCATTTT.